The rows below give T cell receptor beta chains drawn from one sample of a study of blood T cell repertoires in COVID-19. TCRdb's table, derived via immunoSEQ multiplex PCR, lists solely in-frame clones and lacks some. This table holds 80,000 to 95,000 clones, under 90% found once. Sequencing used peripheral blood. The receptors stem from a woman between 65 and 79 years old with acute or convalescent COVID-19. The CDR3 runs from the conserved cysteine through the conserved F or W. Each record gives: J gene, V gene, CDR3 protein.

TRBJ1-3 TRBV7-9 CASSFLGAGNTIYF
TRBJ2-7 TRBV7-8 CASSVTGENPYEQYF
TRBJ2-1 TRBV7-8 CASSPDRGTYNEQFF
TRBJ2-3 TRBV27 CASSTAGGFADTQYF
TRBJ2-3 TRBV29-1 CSVHGGGTDTQYF
TRBJ1-3 TRBV5-1 CASSGDNSGNTIYF
TRBJ1-2 TRBV2 CASSDQGFGGYTF
TRBJ1-2 TRBV19 CASSFQGSNYGYTF
TRBJ1-1 TRBV3-1/TRBV3-2 CASSPYGGDTEAFF
TRBJ1-6 TRBV28 CASSSSLALHF
TRBJ1-3 TRBV4-1 CASSQDRDIIRDSGNTIYF
TRBJ1-5 TRBV19 CASCWTGKGNQPQHF
TRBJ1-4 TRBV19 CASSIIPGINEKLFF
TRBJ1-6 TRBV6-5 CASSYGGDPYNSPLHF
TRBJ2-5 TRBV5-5 CASSFPSGGETQYF